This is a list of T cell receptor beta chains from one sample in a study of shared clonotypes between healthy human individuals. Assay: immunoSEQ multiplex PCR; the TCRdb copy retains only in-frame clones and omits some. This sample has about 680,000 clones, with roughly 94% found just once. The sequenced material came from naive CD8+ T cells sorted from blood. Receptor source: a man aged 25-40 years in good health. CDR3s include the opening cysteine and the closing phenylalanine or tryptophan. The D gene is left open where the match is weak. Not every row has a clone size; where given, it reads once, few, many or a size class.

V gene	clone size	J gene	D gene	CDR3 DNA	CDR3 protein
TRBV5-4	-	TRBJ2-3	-	TGTGCCAGCAGCCCCCGGGAGCACACAGATACGCAGTATTTT	CASSPREHTDTQYF
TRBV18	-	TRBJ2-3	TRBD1	TGTGCCAGCTCACCAAAGGGACAGGGTGGCTCAGATACGCAGTATTTT	CASSPKGQGGSDTQYF
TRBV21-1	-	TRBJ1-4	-	TGTGCCAGCAGCAAACGCCTTAGGGGGACCACTAATGAAAAACTGTTTTTT	CASSKRLRGTTNEKLFF
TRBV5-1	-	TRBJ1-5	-	TGCGCCAGCAGCCTTCTTCCGGGGTCATCAGCCCGGCATTTT	CASSLLPGSSARHF
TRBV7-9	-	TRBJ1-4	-	TGTGCCAGCAGTCCCGGGACATCTAATGAAAAACTGTTTTTT	CASSPGTSNEKLFF
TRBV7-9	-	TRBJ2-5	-	TGTGCCAGCAGCTTACCCGGGGCCTACCAAGAGACCCAGTACTTC	CASSLPGAYQETQYF
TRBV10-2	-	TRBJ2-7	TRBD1	TGCGCCAGCAGTGAGTCTCCACAGGGGGTTTTTGAAGAGCAGTACTTC	CASSESPQGVFEEQYF
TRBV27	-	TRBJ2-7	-	TGTGCCAGCAGTTTGGGCAGGGAGCGATACGAGCAGTACTTC	CASSLGRERYEQYF
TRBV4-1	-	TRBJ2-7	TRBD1	TGCGCCAGCAGCCAAGAAGGGACAGGGATATACGAGCAGTACTTC	CASSQEGTGIYEQYF
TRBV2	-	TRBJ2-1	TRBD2	TGTGCCAGAAAGGGACTAGCGGGAAGTTCCACGCCCTACAATGAGCAGTTCTTC	CARKGLAGSSTPYNEQFF
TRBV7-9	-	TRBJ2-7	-	TGTGCCAGCAGCCCAGCCGGGCCCTCCTACGAGCAGTACTTC	CASSPAGPSYEQYF
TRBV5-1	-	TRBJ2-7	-	TGCGCCAGCAGCTTGGGATTGGGGTCCGGATACGAGCAGTACTTC	CASSLGLGSGYEQYF
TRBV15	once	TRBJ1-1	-	TGTGCCACCAGCGATTTCTTTTTGACTGAAGCTTTCTTT	CATSDFFLTEAFF
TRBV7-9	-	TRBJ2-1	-	TGTGCCAGCAGCTTAGCTTTGGGAATAAATGAGCAGTTCTTC	CASSLALGINEQFF
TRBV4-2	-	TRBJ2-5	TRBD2	TGTGCCAGCAGCCAAGATCCCCGGACTAGCGGGAGCCAAGAGACCCAGTACTTC	CASSQDPRTSGSQETQYF
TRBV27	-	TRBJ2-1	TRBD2	TGTGCCAGCAGTCGTAGCGGGAACGGTGTGGATGAGCAGTTCTTC	CASSRSGNGVDEQFF
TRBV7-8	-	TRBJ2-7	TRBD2	TGTGCCAGCAGCTTAGCCGGACTAGCGGGAATCGAGCAGTACTTC	CASSLAGLAGIEQYF